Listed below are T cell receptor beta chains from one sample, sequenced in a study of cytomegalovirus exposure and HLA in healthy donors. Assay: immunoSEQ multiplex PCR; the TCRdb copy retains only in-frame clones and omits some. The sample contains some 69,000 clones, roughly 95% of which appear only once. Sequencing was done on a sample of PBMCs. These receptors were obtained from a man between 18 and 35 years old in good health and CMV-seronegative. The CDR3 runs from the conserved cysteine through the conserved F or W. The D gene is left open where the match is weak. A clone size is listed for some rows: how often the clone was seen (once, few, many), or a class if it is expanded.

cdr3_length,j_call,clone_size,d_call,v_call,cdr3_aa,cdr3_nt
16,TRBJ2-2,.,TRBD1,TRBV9,CASSAQGTGNTGELFF,TGTGCCAGCAGCGCCCAGGGGACAGGGAACACCGGGGAGCTGTTTTTT
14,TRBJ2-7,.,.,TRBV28,CASSLATDPSEQYF,TGTGCCAGCAGTTTAGCGACAGACCCCAGTGAGCAGTACTTC
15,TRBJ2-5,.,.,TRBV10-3,CAISEGQATGETQYF,TGTGCCATCAGTGAGGGTCAGGCCACGGGGGAGACCCAGTACTTC
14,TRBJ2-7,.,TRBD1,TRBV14,CASSLGQGTYEQYF,TGTGCCAGCAGCCTTGGACAGGGGACCTACGAGCAGTACTTC
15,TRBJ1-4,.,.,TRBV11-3,CASSLAAGANEKLFF,TGTGCCAGCAGCTTAGCGGCAGGGGCTAATGAAAAACTGTTTTTT
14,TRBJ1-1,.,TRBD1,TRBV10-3,CAISRDSSNTEAFF,TGTGCCATCAGCCGGGACAGCAGTAACACTGAAGCTTTCTTT
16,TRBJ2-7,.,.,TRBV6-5,CASSYSSARGAYEQYF,TGTGCCAGCAGTTACTCATCGGCCAGGGGAGCCTACGAGCAGTACTTC
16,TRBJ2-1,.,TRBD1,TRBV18,CASSLFDRGLGNEQFF,TGTGCCAGCTCACTGTTCGACAGGGGGTTAGGCAATGAGCAGTTCTTC
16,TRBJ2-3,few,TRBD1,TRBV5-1,CASRNNKQGNADTQYF,TGCGCCAGCAGAAATAATAAACAGGGGAACGCAGATACGCAGTATTTT
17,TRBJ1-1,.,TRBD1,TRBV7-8,CASSPRTGLPLGTEAFF,TGTGCCAGCAGCCCACGGACAGGGCTACCCTTGGGCACTGAAGCTTTCTTT
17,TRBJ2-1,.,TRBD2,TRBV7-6,CASSFRLAGGGYNEQFF,TGTGCCAGCAGCTTCCGACTAGCGGGAGGGGGTTACAATGAGCAGTTCTTC
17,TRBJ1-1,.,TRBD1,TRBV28,CASSLYPQGALTTEAFF,TGTGCCAGCAGTTTATATCCCCAGGGGGCGCTTACCACTGAAGCTTTCTTT
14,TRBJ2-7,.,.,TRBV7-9,CASSSFPGAYEQYF,TGTGCCAGCAGCTCTTTCCCGGGAGCGTACGAGCAGTACTTC
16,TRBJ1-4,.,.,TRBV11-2,CASSPGRGAYNEKLFF,TGTGCCAGCAGCCCGGGCAGGGGTGCGTATAATGAAAAACTGTTTTTT
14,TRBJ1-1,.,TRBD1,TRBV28,CASRGQATNTEAFF,TGTGCCAGCAGGGGACAGGCGACGAACACTGAAGCTTTCTTT
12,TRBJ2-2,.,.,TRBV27,CASSLGSGELFF,TGTGCCAGCAGTCTCGGGTCCGGGGAGCTGTTTTTT
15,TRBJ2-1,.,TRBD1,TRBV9,CASSAGTDIYNEQFF,TGTGCCAGCAGCGCCGGGACAGATATTTACAATGAGCAGTTCTTC
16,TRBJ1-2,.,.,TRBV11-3,CASGLMAGQQSHGYTF,TGTGCCAGCGGGCTGATGGCAGGCCAACAGTCCCATGGCTACACCTTC
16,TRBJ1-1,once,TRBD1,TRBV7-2,CASSLSPQGLNTEAFF,TGTGCCAGCAGCTTATCCCCACAGGGGCTAAACACTGAAGCTTTCTTT
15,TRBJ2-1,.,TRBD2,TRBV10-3,CAIMTSGAFYNEQFF,TGTGCCATCATGACTAGCGGGGCATTTTACAATGAGCAGTTCTTC
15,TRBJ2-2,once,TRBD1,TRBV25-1,CASSEWDRAHRGAVF,TGTGCCAGCAGTGAATGGGACAGGGCTCACCGGGGAGCTGTTTTT
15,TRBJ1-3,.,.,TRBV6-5,CASSYQGSRGNTIYF,TGTGCCAGCAGCTACCAGGGGTCGCGCGGAAACACCATATATTTT
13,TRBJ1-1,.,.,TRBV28,CASSPRGATEAFF,TGTGCCAGCAGCCCGCGGGGGGCGACTGAAGCTTTCTTT
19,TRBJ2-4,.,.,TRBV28,CASRGQGAGVWVAKNIQYF,TGTGCCAGCAGGGGTCAGGGGGCGGGGGTATGGGTTGCGAAAAACATTCAGTACTTC
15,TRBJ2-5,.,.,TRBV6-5,CASSWGDPRQETQYF,TGTGCCAGCTCCTGGGGAGACCCGCGACAAGAGACCCAGTACTTC
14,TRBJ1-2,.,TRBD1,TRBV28,CASSSGDRESGYTF,TGTGCCAGCAGTTCAGGGGACAGGGAGTCTGGCTACACCTTC
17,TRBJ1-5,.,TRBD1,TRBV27,CASSLLAGGAGDQPQHF,TGTGCCAGCAGTTTATTGGCAGGGGGCGCGGGGGATCAGCCCCAGCATTTT
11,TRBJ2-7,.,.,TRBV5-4,CASSRGQSQYF,TGTGCCAGCAGCCGAGGGCAGTCGCAGTACTTC
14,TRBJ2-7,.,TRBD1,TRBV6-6,CASSPETGGYEQYF,TGTGCCAGCAGTCCGGAAACAGGGGGCTACGAGCAGTACTTC
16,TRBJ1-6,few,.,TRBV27,CASSSGPSSYNSPLHF,TGTGCCAGCAGTTCAGGGCCTAGCTCCTATAATTCACCCCTCCACTTT
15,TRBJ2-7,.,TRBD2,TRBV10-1,CASSSGLAGLYEQYF,TGCGCCAGCAGTTCGGGACTAGCGGGACTCTACGAGCAGTACTTC
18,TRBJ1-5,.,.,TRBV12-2,CASRLYLRDRESNQPQHF,TGTGCAAGTCGCTTATACCTACGGGACAGGGAGAGCAATCAGCCCCAGCATTTT
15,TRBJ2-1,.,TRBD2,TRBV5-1,CASSLVSGRRNEQFF,TGCGCCAGCAGCTTGGTTAGCGGGAGGAGGAATGAGCAGTTCTTC
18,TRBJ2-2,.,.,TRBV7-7,CASSLAKQGGYNTGELFF,TGTGCTAGCAGCTTAGCGAAACAGGGCGGGTACAACACCGGGGAGCTGTTTTTT
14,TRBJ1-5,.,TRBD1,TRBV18,CASSLDRGIQPQHF,TGTGCCAGCTCGCTTGACAGGGGGATTCAGCCCCAGCATTTT
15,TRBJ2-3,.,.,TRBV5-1,CASSLNAVNTDTQYF,TGCGCCAGCAGCTTAAACGCGGTGAACACAGATACGCAGTATTTT
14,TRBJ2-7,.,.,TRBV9,CASSVDPSSVEQYF,TGTGCCAGCAGCGTAGACCCCTCCTCGGTCGAGCAGTACTTC
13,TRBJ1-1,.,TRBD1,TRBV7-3,CASGQGVNTEAFF,TGTGCCAGCGGACAGGGGGTGAACACTGAAGCTTTCTTT
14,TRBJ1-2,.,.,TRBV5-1,CASSLNWEPYGYTF,TGCGCCAGCAGCTTGAATTGGGAGCCGTATGGCTACACCTTC
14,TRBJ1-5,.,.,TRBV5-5,CASSSRGAGEPQHF,TGTGCCAGCAGCTCGCGGGGCGCAGGAGAGCCCCAGCATTTT
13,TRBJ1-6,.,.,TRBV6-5,CASSPTSGGPLHF,TGTGCCAGCAGCCCAACCTCGGGGGGACCCCTCCACTTT
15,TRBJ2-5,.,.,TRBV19,CASQGAGGNQETQYF,TGTGCCAGCCAGGGGGCGGGGGGGAATCAAGAGACCCAGTACTTC
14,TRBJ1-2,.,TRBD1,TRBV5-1,CASSLATGVFGYTF,TGCGCCAGCAGCTTAGCGACAGGGGTTTTTGGCTACACCTTC
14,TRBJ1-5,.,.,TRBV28,CASSFGSGVQPQHF,TGTGCCAGCAGTTTTGGCTCAGGGGTTCAGCCCCAGCATTTT
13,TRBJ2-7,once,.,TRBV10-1,CASSESLATEQYF,TGCGCCAGCAGTGAGTCTTTAGCGACCGAGCAGTACTTC
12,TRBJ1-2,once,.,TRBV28,CASSSGSYGYTF,TGTGCCAGCAGTTCAGGGTCCTATGGCTACACCTTC
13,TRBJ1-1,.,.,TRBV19,CASSIARTDLAFF,TGTGCCAGTAGTATAGCTAGGACAGATCTGGCTTTCTTT
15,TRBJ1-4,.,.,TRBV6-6,CASSYLGHPNEKLFF,TGTGCCAGCAGTTACCTGGGCCACCCTAATGAAAAACTGTTTTTT
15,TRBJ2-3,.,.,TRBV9,CASSGQGGYTDTQYF,TGTGCCAGCAGCGGGCAGGGTGGGTACACAGATACGCAGTATTTT
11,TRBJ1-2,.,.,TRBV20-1,CSARLRVGYTF,TGCAGTGCTAGACTCAGGGTAGGCTACACCTTC
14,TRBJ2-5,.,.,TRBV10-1,CASSESGLGKTQYF,TGCGCCAGCAGCGAATCGGGACTCGGAAAGACCCAGTACTTC